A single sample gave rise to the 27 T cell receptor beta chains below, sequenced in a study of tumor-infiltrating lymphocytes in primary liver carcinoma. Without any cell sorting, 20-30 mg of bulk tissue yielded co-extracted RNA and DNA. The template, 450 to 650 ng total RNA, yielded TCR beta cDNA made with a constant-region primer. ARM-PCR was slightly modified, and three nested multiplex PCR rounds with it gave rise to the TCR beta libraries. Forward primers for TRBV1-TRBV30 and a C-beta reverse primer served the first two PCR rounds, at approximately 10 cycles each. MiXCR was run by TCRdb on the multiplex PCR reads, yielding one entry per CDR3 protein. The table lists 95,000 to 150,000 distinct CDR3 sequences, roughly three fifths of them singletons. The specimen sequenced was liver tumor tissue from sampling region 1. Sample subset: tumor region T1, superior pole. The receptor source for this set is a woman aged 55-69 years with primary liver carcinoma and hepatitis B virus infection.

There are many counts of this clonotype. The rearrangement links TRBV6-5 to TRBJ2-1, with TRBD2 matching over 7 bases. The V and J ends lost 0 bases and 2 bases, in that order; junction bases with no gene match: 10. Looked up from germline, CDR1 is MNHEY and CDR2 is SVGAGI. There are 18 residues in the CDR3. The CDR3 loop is CASSYSIPSGATYNEQFF. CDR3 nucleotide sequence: TGTGCCAGCAGTTACTCGATTCCTAGCGGAGCGACCTACAATGAGCAGTTCTTC.

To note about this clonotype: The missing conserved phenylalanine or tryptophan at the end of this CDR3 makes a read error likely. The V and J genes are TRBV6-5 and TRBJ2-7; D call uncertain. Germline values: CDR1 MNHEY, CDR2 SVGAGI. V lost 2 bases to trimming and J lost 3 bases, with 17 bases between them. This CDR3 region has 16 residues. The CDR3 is CASSYNRDLTYYEQYS. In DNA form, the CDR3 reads TGTGCCAGCAGTTACAACCGCGATCTCACTTACTACGAGCAGTACTCC.

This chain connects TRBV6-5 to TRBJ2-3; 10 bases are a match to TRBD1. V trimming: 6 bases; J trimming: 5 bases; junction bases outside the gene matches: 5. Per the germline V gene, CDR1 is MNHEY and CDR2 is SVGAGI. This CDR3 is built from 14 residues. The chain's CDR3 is CASSWTGGIDTQYF. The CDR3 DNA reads TGTGCCAGCAGCTGGACAGGGGGTATAGATACGCAGTATTTT.

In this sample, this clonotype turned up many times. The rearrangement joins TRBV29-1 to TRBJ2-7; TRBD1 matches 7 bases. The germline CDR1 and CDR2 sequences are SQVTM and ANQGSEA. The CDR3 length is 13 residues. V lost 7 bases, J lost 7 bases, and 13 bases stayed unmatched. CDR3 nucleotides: TGCAGCGCCCAGGGAACAGGGGTGGGAGAGCAGTACTTC. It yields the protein CSAQGTGVGEQYF.

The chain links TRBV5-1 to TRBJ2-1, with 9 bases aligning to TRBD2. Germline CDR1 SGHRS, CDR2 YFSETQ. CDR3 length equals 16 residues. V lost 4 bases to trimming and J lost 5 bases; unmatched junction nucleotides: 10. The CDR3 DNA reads TGCGCCAGCAGCGGAGCGCTAGCGGGATTCGACAATGAGCAGTTCTTC. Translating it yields CASSGALAGFDNEQFF.

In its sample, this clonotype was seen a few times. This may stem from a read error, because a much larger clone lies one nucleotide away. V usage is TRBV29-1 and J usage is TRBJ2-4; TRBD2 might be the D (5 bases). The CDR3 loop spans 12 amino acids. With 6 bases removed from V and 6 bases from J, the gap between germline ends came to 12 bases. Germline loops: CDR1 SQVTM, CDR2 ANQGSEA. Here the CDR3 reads CSVGRTGNIQYF. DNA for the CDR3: TGCAGCGTCGGACGGACTGGAAACATTCAGTACTTC.

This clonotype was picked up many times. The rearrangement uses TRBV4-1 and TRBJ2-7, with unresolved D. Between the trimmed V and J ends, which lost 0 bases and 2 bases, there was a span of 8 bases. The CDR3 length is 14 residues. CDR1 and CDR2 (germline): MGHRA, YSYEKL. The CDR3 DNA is TGCGCCAGCAGCCAAGAAAAGGGTACCTACGAGCAGTACTTC. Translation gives CASSQEKGTYEQYF.

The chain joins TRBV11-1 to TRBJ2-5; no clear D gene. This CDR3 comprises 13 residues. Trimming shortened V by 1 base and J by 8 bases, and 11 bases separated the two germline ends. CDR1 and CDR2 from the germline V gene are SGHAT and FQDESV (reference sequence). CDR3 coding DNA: TGTGCCAGCAGCTTAGTCCCGGAAAAAACCCAGTACTTC. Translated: CASSLVPEKTQYF.

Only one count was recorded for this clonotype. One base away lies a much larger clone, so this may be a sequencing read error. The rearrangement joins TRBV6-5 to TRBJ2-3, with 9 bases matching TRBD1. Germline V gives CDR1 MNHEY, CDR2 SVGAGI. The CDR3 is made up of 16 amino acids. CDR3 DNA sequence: TGTGCCAGCAGTCCAGGAGGGGACAGGGAGGCAGATATGCAGTATTTT. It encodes CASSPGGDREADMQYF.

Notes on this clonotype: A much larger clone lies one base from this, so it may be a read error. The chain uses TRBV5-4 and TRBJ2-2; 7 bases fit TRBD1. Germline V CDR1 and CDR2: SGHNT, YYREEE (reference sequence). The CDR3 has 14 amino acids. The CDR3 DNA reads TGTGCCACCCGGGACAGCCTGAACACCGGGGAGCCGTTTTTT. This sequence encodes CATRDSLNTGEPFF. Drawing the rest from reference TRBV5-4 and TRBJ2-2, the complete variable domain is ETGVTQSPTHLIKTRGQQVTLRCSSQSGHNTVSWYQQALGQGPQFIFQYYREEENGRGNFPPRFSGLQFPNYSSELNVNALELDDSALYLCATRDSLNTGEPFFGEGSRLTVL.

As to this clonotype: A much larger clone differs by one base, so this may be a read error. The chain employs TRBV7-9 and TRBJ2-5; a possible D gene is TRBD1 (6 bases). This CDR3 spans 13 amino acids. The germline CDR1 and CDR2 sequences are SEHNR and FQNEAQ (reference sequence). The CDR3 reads CASGLARGKTQYF. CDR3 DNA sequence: TGTGCCAGCGGCTTAGCCAGGGGAAAGACCCAGTACTTC.

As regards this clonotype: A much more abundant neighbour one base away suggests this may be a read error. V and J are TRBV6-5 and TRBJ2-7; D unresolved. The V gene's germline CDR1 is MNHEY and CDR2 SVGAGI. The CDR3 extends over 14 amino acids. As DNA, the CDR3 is TGTGCCAGCTGTTACGTCCGTAACTCCTACGAGCAGTACTTC. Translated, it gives CASCYVRNSYEQYF.

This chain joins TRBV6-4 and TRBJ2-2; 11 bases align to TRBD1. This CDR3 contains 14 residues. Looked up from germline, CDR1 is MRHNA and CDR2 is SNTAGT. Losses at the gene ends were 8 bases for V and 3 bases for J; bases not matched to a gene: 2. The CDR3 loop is CASRTGGDTGELFF. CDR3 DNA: TGTGCCAGCCGGACAGGGGGCGACACCGGGGAGCTGTTTTTT.

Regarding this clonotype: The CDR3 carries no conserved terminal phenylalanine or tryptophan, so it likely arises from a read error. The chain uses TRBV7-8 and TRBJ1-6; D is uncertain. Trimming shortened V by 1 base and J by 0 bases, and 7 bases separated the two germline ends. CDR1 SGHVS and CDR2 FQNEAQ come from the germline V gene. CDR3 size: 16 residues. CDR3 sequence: CASSLDSSSYNSPLHS. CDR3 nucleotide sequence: TGTGCCAGCAGCTTAGACAGCAGCTCCTATAATTCACCCCTCCACTCT.

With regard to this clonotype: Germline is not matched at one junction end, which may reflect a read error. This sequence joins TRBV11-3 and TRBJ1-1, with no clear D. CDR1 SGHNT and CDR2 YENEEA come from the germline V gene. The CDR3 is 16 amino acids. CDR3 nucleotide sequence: TGTGCCTGCAGCTCCGGCTGCGGCCAGACGAACACTGAAGCTTTCTTT. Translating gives CACSSGCGQTNTEAFF. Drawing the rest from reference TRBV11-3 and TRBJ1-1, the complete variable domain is EAGVVQSPRYKIIEKKQPVAFWCNPISGHNTLYWYLQNLGQGPELLIRYENEEAVDDSQLPKDRFSAERLKGVDSTLKIQPAELGDSAVYLCACSSGCGQTNTEAFFGQGTRLTVV.

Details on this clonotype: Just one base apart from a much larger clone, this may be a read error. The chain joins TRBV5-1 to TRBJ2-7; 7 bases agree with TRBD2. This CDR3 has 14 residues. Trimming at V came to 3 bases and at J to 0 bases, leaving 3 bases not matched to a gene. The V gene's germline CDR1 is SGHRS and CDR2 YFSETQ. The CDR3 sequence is CASSSGGDSYEQYF. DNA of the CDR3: TGCGCCAGCAGCTCGGGGGGAGACTCCTACGAGCAGTACTTC.

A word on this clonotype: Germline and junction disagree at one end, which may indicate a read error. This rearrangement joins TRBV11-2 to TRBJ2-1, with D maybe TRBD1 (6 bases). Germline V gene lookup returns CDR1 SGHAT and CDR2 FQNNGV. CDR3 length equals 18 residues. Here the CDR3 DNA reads TGTGCCAGCAGCAATCGACCCCTCACTCTACAGGGATACAATGGGCAGGTCTTC. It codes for CASSNRPLTLQGYNGQVF.

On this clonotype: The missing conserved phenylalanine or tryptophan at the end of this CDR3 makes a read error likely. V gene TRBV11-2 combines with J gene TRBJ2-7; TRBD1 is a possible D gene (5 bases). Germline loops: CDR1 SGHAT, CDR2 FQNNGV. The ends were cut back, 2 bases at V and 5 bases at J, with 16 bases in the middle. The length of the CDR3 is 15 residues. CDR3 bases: TGTGCCAGCAGCTTACGCCGGCAGGGTATAGACGAGCAGTACCTT. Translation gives CASSLRRQGIDEQYL.

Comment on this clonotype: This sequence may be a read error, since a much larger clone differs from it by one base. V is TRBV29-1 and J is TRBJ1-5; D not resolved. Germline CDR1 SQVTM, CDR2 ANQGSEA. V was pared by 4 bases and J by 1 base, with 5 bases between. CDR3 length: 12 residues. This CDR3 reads CSVVVSNQPQHF. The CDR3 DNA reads TGCAGCGTTGTTGTGAGCAATCAGCCCCAGCATTTT.

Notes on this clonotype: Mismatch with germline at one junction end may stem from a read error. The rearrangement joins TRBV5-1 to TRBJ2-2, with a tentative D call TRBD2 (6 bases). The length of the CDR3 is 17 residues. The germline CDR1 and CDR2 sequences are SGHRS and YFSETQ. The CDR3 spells CAGSSFIAVAVTGELFF. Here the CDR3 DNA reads TGCGCCGGCAGCTCCTTTATAGCGGTGGCGGTTACCGGGGAGCTGTTTTTT.

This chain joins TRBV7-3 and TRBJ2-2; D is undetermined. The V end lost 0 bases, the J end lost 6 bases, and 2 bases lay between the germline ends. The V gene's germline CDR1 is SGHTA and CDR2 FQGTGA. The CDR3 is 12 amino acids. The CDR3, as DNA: TGTGCCAGCAGCTTAACCCCCGGGGAGCTGTTTTTT. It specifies CASSLTPGELFF.

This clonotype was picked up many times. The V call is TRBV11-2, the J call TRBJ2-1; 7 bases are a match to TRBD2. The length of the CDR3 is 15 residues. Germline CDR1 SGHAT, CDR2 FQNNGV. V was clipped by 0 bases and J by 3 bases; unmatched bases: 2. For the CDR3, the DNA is TGTGCCAGCAGCTTAGATGGGACTAACTACAATGAGCAGTTCTTC. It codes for CASSLDGTNYNEQFF.

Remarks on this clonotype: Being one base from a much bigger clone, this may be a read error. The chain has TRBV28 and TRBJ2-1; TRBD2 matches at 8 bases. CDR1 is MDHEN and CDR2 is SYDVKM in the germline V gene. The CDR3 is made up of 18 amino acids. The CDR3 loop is CASSLSPGLGSSCNEQFF. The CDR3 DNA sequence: TGTGCCAGCAGTTTATCCCCGGGACTAGGAAGCTCCTGCAATGAGCAGTTCTTC.

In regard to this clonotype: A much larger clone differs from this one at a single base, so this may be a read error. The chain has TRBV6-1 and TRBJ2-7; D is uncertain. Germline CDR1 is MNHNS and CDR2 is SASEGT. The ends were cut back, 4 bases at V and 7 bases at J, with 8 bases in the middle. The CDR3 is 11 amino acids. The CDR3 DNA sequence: TGTGCCAGCAGTGTCGGTGAAGAGCAGTACTTC. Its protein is CASSVGEEQYF.

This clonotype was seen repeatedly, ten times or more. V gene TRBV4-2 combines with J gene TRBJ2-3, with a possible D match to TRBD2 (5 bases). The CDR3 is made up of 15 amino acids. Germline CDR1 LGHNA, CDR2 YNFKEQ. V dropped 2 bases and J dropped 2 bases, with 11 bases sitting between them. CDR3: CASSQTDYVTDTQYF. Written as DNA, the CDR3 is TGTGCCAGCAGCCAAACCGACTACGTCACAGATACGCAGTATTTT.

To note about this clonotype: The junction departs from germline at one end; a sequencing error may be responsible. The CDR3 DNA sequence: TGTGACAGCAGCCCCTATGGCGGGAGAACGCAGGAGACCCAGTACTTC. Protein: CDSSPYGGRTQETQYF. The chain employs TRBV11-2 and TRBJ2-5, with 7 bases fitting TRBD2. The V gene's germline CDR1 is SGHAT and CDR2 FQNNGV. This CDR3 contains 16 residues.

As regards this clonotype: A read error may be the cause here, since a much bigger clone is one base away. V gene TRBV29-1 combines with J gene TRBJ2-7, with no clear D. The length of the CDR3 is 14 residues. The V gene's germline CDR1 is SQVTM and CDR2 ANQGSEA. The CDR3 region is CSIEDRTVSYEQYF. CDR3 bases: TGCAGCATTGAAGATCGTACAGTCTCCTACGAGCAGTACTTC.